What follows is one T cell receptor (beta chain) and its context. CD45RO-negative cells were positively selected for CCR7, leaving out terminally differentiated effector memory CD45RA+ cells. This specimen belongs to a study of shared clonotypes between healthy human individuals. The CDR3 sequence is 16 residues long. Per germline, CDR1 SQVTM and CDR2 ANQGSEA. V lost 7 bases and J lost 3, with 19 bases in between. Only in-frame clones appear in the TCRdb table, and some are missing; sequencing was by immunoSEQ multiplex PCR. Found here are around 2.1 million clones, 85% to 95% of them singletons; the top ten hold under 2%.

This receptor was identified in a man aged 18 to 35 in good health. Some clones in this sample may be carry-over from other donors' samples. The chain joins TRBV29-1 to TRBJ2-6, with D maybe TRBD1 (6 bases). Sequenced input: naive CD8+ T cells from PBMCs. CDR3 loop: CSARGGDRLGANVLTF. CDR3 DNA sequence: TGCAGCGCCCGAGGGGGTGACAGGCTTGGGGCCAACGTCCTGACTTTC. Based on the CDR3 plus reference TRBV29-1 and TRBJ2-6, the full variable domain is SAVISQKPSRDICQRGTSLTIQCQVDSQVTMMFWYRQQPGQSLTLIATANQGSEATYESGFVIDKFPISRPNLTFSTLTVSNMSPEDSSIYLCSARGGDRLGANVLTFGAGSRLTVL.